Here is one TCR beta chain with its context. Germline V gene sequence: CDR1 SGHTA, CDR2 FQGTGA. The CDR3 extends over 17 amino acids. Unmatched junction bases numbered 11, after V lost 5 bases and J lost 3 bases. This sample is part of a study of technical replicates of blood from a few donors. Clones were sequenced by immunoSEQ multiplex PCR, and TCRdb holds only the in-frame ones, with some missing. The profile covers approximately 15,000 clones, with roughly 84% appearing a single time and about 10% taken by the ten largest. The chain uses TRBV7-3 and TRBJ2-1, with 9 nucleotides matching TRBD1. The source material was PBMCs. This TCR was recovered from a human donor in good health. In DNA, the CDR3 is TGTGCCAGCAGCCTCAGCCCTATGACAGGGGGCTACAATGAGCAGTTCTTC. This gives the protein CASSLSPMTGGYNEQFF.